The 14 T cell receptor beta chains below come from one sample, sequenced in a study of blood T cell repertoires in COVID-19. Sequenced by immunoSEQ multiplex PCR; TCRdb stores in-frame clones only, minus some. This table has some 170,000 clones, roughly 90% appearing once. Material for sequencing was peripheral blood. All receptors derive from a woman aged 50 to 60 with acute or convalescent COVID-19.

This clone was recorded only once. The rearrangement links TRBV13 to TRBJ2-3; 10 positions match TRBD2. The CDR3 has 16 amino acids. With 6 bases clipped from V and 4 bases from J, the junction kept 10 bases outside the gene matches. CDR1 is PRHDT, CDR2 FYEKMQ, per germline (reference sequence). The CDR3 DNA reads as TGTGCCAGCAGTCGACTCCCGGGACTAGCGTCAGATACGCAGTATTTT. Residues: CASSRLPGLASDTQYF.

The chain has TRBV5-4 and TRBJ2-5; 12 nucleotides line up with TRBD2. The germline V gene encodes CDR1 SGHNT and CDR2 YYREEE (reference sequence). CDR3 size: 15 residues. Trimming cost V 0 bases and J 5 bases; bases outside gene matches: 2. CDR3 residues: CASSLGLAGAETQYF. In nucleotides, the CDR3 is TGTGCCAGCAGCTTGGGACTAGCGGGAGCGGAGACCCAGTACTTC.

The rearrangement links TRBV12-3 or TRBV12-4 to TRBJ2-1; D is unresolved. The CDR3 extends over 11 amino acids. The V end lost 8 bases, the J end lost 6 bases, and 8 bases lay between the germline ends. CDR3 nucleotide sequence: TGTGCCAGCTCCTTAGCCAATGAGCAGTTCTTC. Translating gives CASSLANEQFF.

The count of this clone is one. This chain links TRBV3-1 (or the pseudogene TRBV3-2) with TRBJ1-5; D remains unclear. V was trimmed by 0 bases and J by 1 base, leaving 7 bases between them. This CDR3 contains 15 residues. From germline, CDR1 is LGHDT and CDR2 YNNKEL (reference sequence). As DNA, the CDR3 is TGTGCCAGCAGCCAAGAGGGAGGGAGCAATCAGCCCCAGCATTTT. It translates to CASSQEGGSNQPQHF.

The rearrangement joins TRBV11-3 to TRBJ2-7, with D perhaps matching TRBD1 (5 bases). Germline CDR1 SGHNT, CDR2 YENEEA. The CDR3 is 15 residues long. Trimming took 0 bases from V and 2 from J, leaving 11 bases between them. The CDR3 reads CASSLDTTGPYEQYF. The DNA for the CDR3 is TGTGCCAGCAGCTTAGATACCACAGGACCCTACGAGCAGTACTTC.

This clone turned up a few times. This chain connects TRBV2 to TRBJ1-2; TRBD1 is a possible D gene (6 bases). V lost 2 bases and J lost 8, with 15 bases in between. Germline assignment: CDR1 SNHLY and CDR2 FYNNEI. The CDR3 extends over 14 amino acids. CDR3 loop: CASSELWAGDGYTF. The DNA of the CDR3 is TGTGCCAGCAGTGAACTCTGGGCAGGGGACGGCTACACCTTC.

CDR3 sequence: CASSPPRGEGNTIYF. The CDR3 nucleotides read TGTGCCAGCTCACCACCAAGGGGTGAGGGAAACACCATATATTTT. The chain is built from TRBV18 and TRBJ1-3; TRBD1 might be the D (5 bases). V was clipped by 0 bases and J by 4 bases, with 10 bases between them. The CDR3 is 15 amino acids. In germline, CDR1 is KGHSH, CDR2 LQKENI.

This chain joins TRBV30 and TRBJ1-3; 9 bases are a match to TRBD1. Per germline, CDR1 GTSNPN and CDR2 SVGIG (reference sequence). The trim removed 0 bases at V and 7 bases at J, leaving 13 bases unmatched. This CDR3 comprises 17 residues. The DNA for the CDR3 is TGTGCCTGGAGTGTACGAATCGGGACAGGGTTTCGGAACACCATATATTTT. Translation: CAWSVRIGTGFRNTIYF.

This chain joins TRBV19 and TRBJ1-2; D not resolved. CDR1 is LNHDA and CDR2 is SQIVND in the germline V gene (reference sequence). With 0 bases removed from V and 5 bases from J, the gap between germline ends came to 13 bases. The CDR3 has 15 amino acids. In DNA form, the CDR3 reads TGTGCCAGTAGTATAGAATCGGGATTGGGTTATGGCTACACCTTC. Translation gives CASSIESGLGYGYTF.

The V and J genes are TRBV7-2 and TRBJ1-6; TRBD1 matches at 7 bases. The J segment lost 10 bases and the V segment lost 2 bases, leaving 11 bases of the junction unmatched. Germline CDR1 reads SGHTA; CDR2 reads FQGNSA. This CDR3 has 16 residues. This chain's CDR3 is CASSLPLTGRYSPLHF. CDR3 coding DNA: TGTGCCAGCAGCTTACCTTTGACAGGGAGATACTCACCCCTCCACTTT.

This chain connects TRBV30 to TRBJ2-7; the D is unclear. V was cut by 2 bases and J by 7 bases, with 6 bases left in between. This CDR3 spans 10 amino acids. CDR1 GTSNPN and CDR2 SVGIG come from the germline V gene (reference sequence). CDR3 DNA: TGTGCCTGGAGTAAGAGGGAGCAGTACTTC. Translation: CAWSKREQYF.

This clone appeared a few times. The V gene is TRBV5-6, the J gene TRBJ1-2; 7 bases align to TRBD1. This CDR3 has 14 residues. The germline gives CDR1 SGHDT, CDR2 YYEEEE. The J segment lost 2 bases and the V segment lost 2 bases, leaving 3 bases of the junction unmatched. CDR3 bases: TGTGCCAGCAGCTTCCGGGACAGAAACTATGGCTACACCTTC. Its protein product is CASSFRDRNYGYTF.

The V and J genes are TRBV7-2 and TRBJ1-3; possibly TRBD1 for D (5 bases). From germline, CDR1 is SGHTA and CDR2 FQGNSA. V was shortened by 5 bases and J by 2 bases, with 13 bases between the two germline ends. The CDR3 spans 15 residues. This chain's CDR3 is CASSRSGAAGNTIYF. CDR3 DNA sequence: TGTGCCAGCAGCCGTTCTGGGGCCGCTGGAAACACCATATATTTT. Full variable domain (remainder filled in from reference TRBV7-2 and TRBJ1-3): GAGVSQSPSNKVTEKGKDVELRCDPISGHTALYWYRQSLGQGLEFLIYFQGNSAPDKSGLPSDRFSAERTGGSVSTLTIQRTQQEDSAVYLCASSRSGAAGNTIYFGEGSWLTVV.

The rearrangement links TRBV2 to TRBJ2-7, with no clear D. Germline CDR1 is SNHLY and CDR2 is FYNNEI. The CDR3 spans 11 residues. Trimming removed 4 bases at V and 9 bases at J, with 10 bases between. DNA of the CDR3: TGTGCCAGCAGTGTCACGGGTGCGCAGTACTTC. Amino acids: CASSVTGAQYF. The full variable domain, its missing parts supplied by reference TRBV2 and TRBJ2-7, is EPEVTQTPSHQVTQMGQEVILRCVPISNHLYFYWYRQILGQKVEFLVSFYNNEISEKSEIFDDQFSVERPDGSNFTLKIRSTKLEDSAMYFCASSVTGAQYFGPGTRLTVT.